This T cell receptor beta chain was profiled in a study of control samples from healthy donors and cancer patients. Some clones are missing from TCRdb's copy, which holds only in-frame ones; the method was immunoSEQ multiplex PCR. This repertoire shows 100,000 to 150,000 clones, 85% to 95% found once; its top ten account for 1.7%. Germline CDR1 reads SGHTA; CDR2 reads FQGTGA. V was trimmed by 5 bases and J by 2 bases, leaving 9 bases between them. CDR3 length: 13 residues. The TCR originated in a man aged 50 or older with head and neck cancer. The chain carries TRBV7-3 and TRBJ1-1, with D possibly matching TRBD1 (5 bases). Specimen: PBMCs. The CDR3 spells CASSRGSNTEAFF. For the CDR3, the DNA is TGTGCCAGCAGCAGGGGATCAAACACTGAAGCTTTCTTT. The full variable domain, rest sourced from reference TRBV7-3 and TRBJ1-1, is GAGVSQTPSNKVTEKGKYVELRCDPISGHTALYWYRQSLGQGPEFLIYFQGTGAADDSGLPNDRFFAVRPEGSVSTLKIQRTERGDSAVYLCASSRGSNTEAFFGQGTRLTVV.